Given below is one T cell receptor beta chain in context. Its antigen is unknown. The data originate from a study of cytomegalovirus exposure and HLA in healthy donors. General study results and limits: With high specificity and sensitivity, the classifier reportedly diagnosed cytomegalovirus status. Among the CMV-associated chains, a few were confirmed in vitro as specific for CMV antigens.

This PCR relied on a set of 60 Vbeta primers and 13 Jbeta primers. Some clones are missing from TCRdb's copy, which holds only in-frame ones; the method was immunoSEQ multiplex PCR. The table shows approximately 180,000 clones, with roughly three quarters occurring only once. The TCR comes from a male donor in good health and CMV-seronegative. Sequenced material: PBMCs.

CDR3 amino acids: CASTLADRASSGANVLTF. The CDR3 bases are TGCGCCAGCACCCTCGCCGACAGGGCGAGCTCTGGGGCCAACGTCCTGACTTTC. This rearrangement joins TRBV4-1 to TRBJ2-6; 7 bases map to TRBD1. The CDR3 has 18 amino acids. Germline V gene sequence: CDR1 MGHRA, CDR2 YSYEKL. The ends lost 7 bases at V and 0 bases at J; junction bases unmatched: 12.